This passage covers 14 T cell receptor beta chains from one sample sequenced in a study of blood T cell repertoires in COVID-19. Sequencing used immunoSEQ multiplex PCR; TCRdb keeps in-frame clones, though not all of them. The sample carries about 230,000 clones, around 83% recorded once. The sequencing input was peripheral blood. Receptors originate from a man in his forties or fifties with active or convalescent COVID-19.

CDR3 in amino acids: CASSLWGLAYTNNEQFF. As DNA, the CDR3 is TGTGCCAGCAGTTTATGGGGACTAGCGTACACAAACAATGAGCAGTTCTTC. The chain carries TRBV27 and TRBJ2-1, with TRBD2 matching 10 bases. This CDR3 spans 17 amino acids. V lost 1 base to trimming and J lost 5 bases; unmatched junction nucleotides: 8. CDR1 is MNHEY, CDR2 SMNVEV, per germline (reference sequence).

The V and J genes are TRBV5-5 and TRBJ1-4; D gene uncertain. The CDR3 spans 15 residues. Germline loops: CDR1 SGHKS, CDR2 YYEKEE (reference sequence). Between the trimmed V and J ends, which lost 0 bases and 5 bases, there was a span of 11 bases. CDR3 bases: TGTGCCAGCAGCTTGGACGGTCAGGTCAATGAAAAACTGTTTTTT. Its translation: CASSLDGQVNEKLFF.

The rearrangement uses TRBV3-1 (or the pseudogene TRBV3-2) and TRBJ2-2, with TRBD1 matching 11 bases. In germline, CDR1 is LGHDT, CDR2 YNNKEL (reference sequence). V was pared by 6 bases and J by 4 bases, with 7 bases of the junction left unmatched. CDR3 length: 16 residues. The CDR3 reads CASRALGQGGTGELFF. The DNA of the CDR3 is TGTGCCAGCAGGGCCTTGGGACAGGGGGGCACCGGGGAGCTGTTTTTT.

This chain links TRBV12-3 or TRBV12-4 with TRBJ1-5, with D maybe TRBD1 (5 bases). V lost 6 bases to trimming and J lost 6 bases, with 9 bases between them. This CDR3 has 12 residues. CDR3 loop: CASSRVGQPQHF. The CDR3 nucleotides are TGTGCCAGCAGCAGGGTTGGTCAGCCCCAGCATTTT.

This chain joins TRBV30 and TRBJ1-6; D may be TRBD1 (6 bases). Germline V gene lookup returns CDR1 GTSNPN and CDR2 SVGIG (reference sequence). The CDR3 totals 17 residues. Trimming removed 0 bases from V and 9 bases from J, with 21 bases in between. The chain's CDR3 is CAWSVGAGAYMGSPLHF. The CDR3 region has the DNA TGTGCCTGGAGTGTAGGGGCAGGGGCGTACATGGGTTCACCCCTCCACTTT.

CDR3 coding DNA: TGTGCCAGCAGTGGACTCCTGCAGAACACTGAAGCTTTCTTT. It codes for CASSGLLQNTEAFF. This chain links TRBV2 with TRBJ1-1; D unresolved. From germline, CDR1 is SNHLY and CDR2 FYNNEI. V lost 4 bases and J 1 base, leaving 10 bases between the germline ends. This CDR3 comprises 14 residues.

V and J are TRBV9 and TRBJ2-7; 7 bases are shared with TRBD1. The V gene end was trimmed by 4 bases and the J gene end by 7 bases; junction bases not matched to a gene: 11. This CDR3 is 14 amino acids long. Looked up from germline, CDR1 is SGDLS and CDR2 is YYNGEE. CDR3 DNA: TGTGCCAGCAGCCAGGGGGACCCCCTGGGAGAGCAGTACTTC. It encodes CASSQGDPLGEQYF.

The gene calls are TRBV19 and TRBJ1-6; D may be TRBD1 (5 bases). Trimming pared 3 bases from V and 1 base from J, leaving 19 bases between. The V gene's germline CDR1 is LNHDA and CDR2 SQIVND (reference sequence). The CDR3 consists of 19 residues. CDR3 in DNA: TGTGCCAGTAGTATTGCCACGGTCGACAGCGTATCCTATAATTCACCCCTCCACTTT. It codes for CASSIATVDSVSYNSPLHF.

Remarks on this clone: At one end, the junction sequence differs from germline, possibly due to a read error. The chain carries TRBV18 and TRBJ1-1; 9 nucleotides align to TRBD1. Germline V gene sequence: CDR1 KGHSH, CDR2 LQKENI. This CDR3 has 14 residues. The CDR3: CASSGDRGNAEAFF. The DNA of the CDR3 is TGTGCCAGCTCAGGCGACAGGGGGAACGCTGAAGCTTTCTTT.

V and J are TRBV2 and TRBJ1-5; D might be TRBD1 (5 bases). Trimming removed 5 bases at V and 6 bases at J, with 23 bases between. The germline V gene has CDR1 SNHLY and CDR2 FYNNEI. This CDR3 contains 17 residues. The CDR3 coding sequence is TGTGCCAGCAGTCCCAGGGATGGGGCCCCGGTGGGTCAGCCCCAGCATTTT. Amino acid sequence: CASSPRDGAPVGQPQHF.

CDR3 loop: CASSPQDSSSGNTIYF. CDR3 nucleotides: TGTGCCAGTAGTCCCCAGGACTCCAGCTCTGGAAACACCATATATTTT. The chain couples TRBV19 to TRBJ1-3; no definite D call. Germline CDR1 and CDR2: LNHDA and SQIVND (reference sequence). The CDR3 runs to 16 residues. V was pared by 5 bases and J by 0 bases, with 14 bases between.

The chain joins TRBV6-2 or TRBV6-3 to TRBJ2-7; 8 bases line up with TRBD1. The V gene's germline CDR1 is MNHEY and CDR2 SVGEGT. Unmatched junction bases numbered 5, after V lost 0 bases and J lost 4 bases. The CDR3 consists of 15 residues. CDR3 sequence: CASSYSDREGYEQYF. CDR3 in DNA: TGTGCCAGCAGTTACTCGGACAGGGAAGGTTACGAGCAGTACTTC.

The chain employs TRBV7-2 and TRBJ1-2; the match to TRBD1 covers 7 bases. The CDR3 covers 14 residues. V was pared by 4 bases and J by 8 bases, with 10 bases of the junction left unmatched. CDR1 is SGHTA and CDR2 is FQGNSA in the germline V gene. The CDR3 loop is CASSSSRDSSGYTF. DNA for the CDR3: TGTGCCAGCAGCTCGTCCCGGGACAGTTCCGGCTACACCTTC.

This chain connects TRBV6-2 or TRBV6-3 to TRBJ1-1; the D is unclear. Trimming cost V 4 bases and J 0 bases, with 3 bases left between them. The CDR3 covers 12 residues. The germline V gene has CDR1 MNHEY and CDR2 SVGEGT. The CDR3 protein is CASSSMNTEAFF. The CDR3 region has the DNA TGTGCCAGCAGTTCAATGAACACTGAAGCTTTCTTT.